This T cell receptor (beta chain) was identified in a study of vaccination and CD4 T cells after COVID-19. Study summary: Stimulation used overlapping spike peptides from SARS-CoV-2, HCoV-NL63, HCoV-OC43 and HCoV-229E.

The germline V gene encodes CDR1 SGDLS and CDR2 YYNGEE. Trimming cost V 4 bases and J 5 bases; bases outside gene matches: 13. The CDR3 is 16 residues long. Oncomine TCR Beta short-read sequencing was applied to DNA from cultured CD4+ T cells. TCRdb re-analysed the PCR reads in MiXCR, keeping a single row per CDR3 protein. This table has 19,000 or so distinct CDR3 sequences, nearly 40% appearing once. Worth noting for this clonotype: Its antigen remains unknown.

The treatment is: roughly 11-day PBMC culture with coronavirus spike peptide pools or control peptides (ViraFEST assay). ViraFEST relied on peptide pools to expand antigen-specific T cells; the TCRs were sequenced afterward. The sequence came from a human donor who had recovered from COVID-19. Specimen: CD4+ T cells from blood, cultured in vitro. This chain joins TRBV9 and TRBJ2-5; 8 bases are a match to TRBD1. The CDR3 loop is CASSPDRALGWETQYF. CDR3 in DNA: TGTGCCAGCAGCCCGGACAGGGCCTTAGGGTGGGAGACCCAGTACTTC.